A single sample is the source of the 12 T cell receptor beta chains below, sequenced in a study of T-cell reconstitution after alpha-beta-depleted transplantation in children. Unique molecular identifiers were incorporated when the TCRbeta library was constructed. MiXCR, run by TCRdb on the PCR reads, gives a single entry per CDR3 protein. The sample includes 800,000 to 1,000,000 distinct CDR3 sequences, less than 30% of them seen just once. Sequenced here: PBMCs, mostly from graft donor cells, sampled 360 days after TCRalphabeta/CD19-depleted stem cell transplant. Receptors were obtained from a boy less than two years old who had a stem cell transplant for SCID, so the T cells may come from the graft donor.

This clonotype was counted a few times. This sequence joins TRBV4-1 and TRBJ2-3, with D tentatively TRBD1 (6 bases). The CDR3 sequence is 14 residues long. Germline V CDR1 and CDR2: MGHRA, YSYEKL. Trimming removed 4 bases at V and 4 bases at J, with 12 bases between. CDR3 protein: CASSLLEGADTQYF. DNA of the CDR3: TGCGCCAGCAGCCTTCTAGAGGGGGCAGATACGCAGTATTTT.

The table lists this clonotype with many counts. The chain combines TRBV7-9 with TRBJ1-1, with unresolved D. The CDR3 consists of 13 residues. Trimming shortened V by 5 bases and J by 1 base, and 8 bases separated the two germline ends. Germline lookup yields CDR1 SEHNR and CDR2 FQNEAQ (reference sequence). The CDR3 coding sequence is TGTGCCAGCAGCCAGACCGCGAACACTGAAGCTTTCTTT. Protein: CASSQTANTEAFF.

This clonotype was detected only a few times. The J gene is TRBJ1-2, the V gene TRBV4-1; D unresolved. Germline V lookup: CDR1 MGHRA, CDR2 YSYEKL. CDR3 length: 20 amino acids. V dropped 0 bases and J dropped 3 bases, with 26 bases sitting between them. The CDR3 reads CASSQDQYREGRNVDYGYTF. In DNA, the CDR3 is TGCGCCAGCAGCCAAGATCAGTATCGGGAGGGAAGAAATGTGGACTATGGCTACACCTTC.

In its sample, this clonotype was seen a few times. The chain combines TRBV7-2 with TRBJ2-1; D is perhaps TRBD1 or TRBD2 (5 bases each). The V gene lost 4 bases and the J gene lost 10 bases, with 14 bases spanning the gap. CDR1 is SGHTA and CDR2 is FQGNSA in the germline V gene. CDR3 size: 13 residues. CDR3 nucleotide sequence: TGTGCCAGCAGCTCCACCGGGACCGACGAGCAGTTCTTC. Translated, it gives CASSSTGTDEQFF.

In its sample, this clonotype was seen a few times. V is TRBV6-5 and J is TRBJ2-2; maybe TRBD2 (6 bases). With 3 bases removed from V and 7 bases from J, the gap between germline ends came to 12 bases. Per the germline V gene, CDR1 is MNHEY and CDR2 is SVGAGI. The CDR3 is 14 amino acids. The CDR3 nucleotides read TGTGCCAGCAGTTATACTAGCTGGGGCGGGGAGCTGTTTTTT. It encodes CASSYTSWGGELFF.

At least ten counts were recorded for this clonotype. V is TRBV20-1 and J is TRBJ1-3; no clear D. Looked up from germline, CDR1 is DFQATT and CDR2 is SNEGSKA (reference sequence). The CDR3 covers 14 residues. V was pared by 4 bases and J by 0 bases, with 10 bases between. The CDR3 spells CSAKQVDSGNTIYF. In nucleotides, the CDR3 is TGCAGTGCTAAGCAAGTCGACTCTGGAAACACCATATATTTT.

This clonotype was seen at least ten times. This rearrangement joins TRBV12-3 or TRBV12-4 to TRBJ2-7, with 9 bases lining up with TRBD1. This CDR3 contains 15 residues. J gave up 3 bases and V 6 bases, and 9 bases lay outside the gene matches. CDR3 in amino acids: CASRGWGQGLYEQYF. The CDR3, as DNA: TGTGCCAGCAGGGGGTGGGGACAGGGACTCTACGAGCAGTACTTC.

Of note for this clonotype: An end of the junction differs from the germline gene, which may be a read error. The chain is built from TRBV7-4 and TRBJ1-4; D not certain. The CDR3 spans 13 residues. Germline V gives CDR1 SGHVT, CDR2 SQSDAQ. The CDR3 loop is CASSQKRAVRVGF. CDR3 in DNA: TGTGCCAGCAGCCAAAAGCGGGCAGTTCGGGTTGGTTTT.

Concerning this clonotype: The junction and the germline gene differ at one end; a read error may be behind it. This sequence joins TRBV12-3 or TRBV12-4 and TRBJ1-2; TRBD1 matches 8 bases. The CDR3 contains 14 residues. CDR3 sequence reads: CASSDRGANYGHTF. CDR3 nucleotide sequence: TGTGCCAGCAGTGACAGGGGAGCTAACTATGGCCACACCTTC.

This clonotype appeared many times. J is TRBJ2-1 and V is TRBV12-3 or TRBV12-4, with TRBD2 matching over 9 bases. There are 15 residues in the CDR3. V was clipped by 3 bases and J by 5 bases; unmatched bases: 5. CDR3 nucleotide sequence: TGTGCCAGCAGTTTGGTATTAGCGGGGGACAATGAGCAGTTCTTC. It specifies CASSLVLAGDNEQFF.

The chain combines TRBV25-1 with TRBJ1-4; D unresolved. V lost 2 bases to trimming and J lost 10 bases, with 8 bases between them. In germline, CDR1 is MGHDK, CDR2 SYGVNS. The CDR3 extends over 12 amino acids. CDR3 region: CASSERGGKLFF. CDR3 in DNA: TGTGCCAGCAGTGAACGGGGAGGAAAACTGTTTTTT.

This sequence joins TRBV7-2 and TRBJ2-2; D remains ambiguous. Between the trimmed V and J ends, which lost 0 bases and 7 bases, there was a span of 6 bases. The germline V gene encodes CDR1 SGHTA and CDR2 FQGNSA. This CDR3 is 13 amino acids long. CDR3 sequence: CASSLAYSGELFF. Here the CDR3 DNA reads TGTGCCAGCAGCTTAGCGTATAGCGGGGAGCTGTTTTTT. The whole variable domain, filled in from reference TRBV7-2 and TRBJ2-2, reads GAGVSQSPSNKVTEKGKDVELRCDPISGHTALYWYRQSLGQGLEFLIYFQGNSAPDKSGLPSDRFSAERTGGSVSTLTIQRTQQEDSAVYLCASSLAYSGELFFGEGSRLTVL.